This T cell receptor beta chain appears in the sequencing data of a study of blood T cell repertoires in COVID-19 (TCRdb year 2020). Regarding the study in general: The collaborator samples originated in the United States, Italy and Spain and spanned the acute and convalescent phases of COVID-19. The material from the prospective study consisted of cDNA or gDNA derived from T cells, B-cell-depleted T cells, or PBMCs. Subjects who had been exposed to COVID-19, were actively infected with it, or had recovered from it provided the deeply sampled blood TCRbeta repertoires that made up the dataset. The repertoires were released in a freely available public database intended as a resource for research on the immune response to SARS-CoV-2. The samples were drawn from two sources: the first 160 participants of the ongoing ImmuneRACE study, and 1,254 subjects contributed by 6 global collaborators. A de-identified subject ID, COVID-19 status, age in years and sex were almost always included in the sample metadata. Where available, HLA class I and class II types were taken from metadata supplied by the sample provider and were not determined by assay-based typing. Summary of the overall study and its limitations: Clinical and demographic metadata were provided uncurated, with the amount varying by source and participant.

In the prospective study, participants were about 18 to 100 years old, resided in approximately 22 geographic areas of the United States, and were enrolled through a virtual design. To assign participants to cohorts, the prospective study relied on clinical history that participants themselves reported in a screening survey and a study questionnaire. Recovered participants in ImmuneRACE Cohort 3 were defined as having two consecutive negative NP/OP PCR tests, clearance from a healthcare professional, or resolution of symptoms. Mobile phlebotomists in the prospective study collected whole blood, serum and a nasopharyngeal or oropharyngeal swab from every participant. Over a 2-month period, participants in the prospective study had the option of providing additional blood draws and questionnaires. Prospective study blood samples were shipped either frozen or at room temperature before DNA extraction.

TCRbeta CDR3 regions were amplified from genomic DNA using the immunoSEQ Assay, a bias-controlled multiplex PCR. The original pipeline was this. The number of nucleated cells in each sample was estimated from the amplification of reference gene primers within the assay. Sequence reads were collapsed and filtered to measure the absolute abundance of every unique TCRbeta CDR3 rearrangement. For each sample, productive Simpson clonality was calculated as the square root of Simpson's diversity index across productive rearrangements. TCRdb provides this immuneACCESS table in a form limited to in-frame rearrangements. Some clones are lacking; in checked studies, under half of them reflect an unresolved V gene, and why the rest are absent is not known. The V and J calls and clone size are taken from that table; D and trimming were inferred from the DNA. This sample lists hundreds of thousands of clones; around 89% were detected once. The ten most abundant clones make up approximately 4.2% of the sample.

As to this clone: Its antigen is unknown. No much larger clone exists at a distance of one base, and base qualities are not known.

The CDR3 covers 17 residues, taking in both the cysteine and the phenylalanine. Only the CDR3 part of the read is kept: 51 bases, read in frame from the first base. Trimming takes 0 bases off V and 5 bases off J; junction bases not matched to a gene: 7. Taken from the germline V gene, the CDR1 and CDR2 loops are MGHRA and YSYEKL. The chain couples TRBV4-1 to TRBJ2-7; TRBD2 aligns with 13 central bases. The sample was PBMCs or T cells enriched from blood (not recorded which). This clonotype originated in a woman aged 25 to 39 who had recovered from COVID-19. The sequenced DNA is TGCGCCAGCAGCCAAGAACCCACTAGCGGGAGGGCCAACGAGCAGTACTTC. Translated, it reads CASSQEPTSGRANEQYF.